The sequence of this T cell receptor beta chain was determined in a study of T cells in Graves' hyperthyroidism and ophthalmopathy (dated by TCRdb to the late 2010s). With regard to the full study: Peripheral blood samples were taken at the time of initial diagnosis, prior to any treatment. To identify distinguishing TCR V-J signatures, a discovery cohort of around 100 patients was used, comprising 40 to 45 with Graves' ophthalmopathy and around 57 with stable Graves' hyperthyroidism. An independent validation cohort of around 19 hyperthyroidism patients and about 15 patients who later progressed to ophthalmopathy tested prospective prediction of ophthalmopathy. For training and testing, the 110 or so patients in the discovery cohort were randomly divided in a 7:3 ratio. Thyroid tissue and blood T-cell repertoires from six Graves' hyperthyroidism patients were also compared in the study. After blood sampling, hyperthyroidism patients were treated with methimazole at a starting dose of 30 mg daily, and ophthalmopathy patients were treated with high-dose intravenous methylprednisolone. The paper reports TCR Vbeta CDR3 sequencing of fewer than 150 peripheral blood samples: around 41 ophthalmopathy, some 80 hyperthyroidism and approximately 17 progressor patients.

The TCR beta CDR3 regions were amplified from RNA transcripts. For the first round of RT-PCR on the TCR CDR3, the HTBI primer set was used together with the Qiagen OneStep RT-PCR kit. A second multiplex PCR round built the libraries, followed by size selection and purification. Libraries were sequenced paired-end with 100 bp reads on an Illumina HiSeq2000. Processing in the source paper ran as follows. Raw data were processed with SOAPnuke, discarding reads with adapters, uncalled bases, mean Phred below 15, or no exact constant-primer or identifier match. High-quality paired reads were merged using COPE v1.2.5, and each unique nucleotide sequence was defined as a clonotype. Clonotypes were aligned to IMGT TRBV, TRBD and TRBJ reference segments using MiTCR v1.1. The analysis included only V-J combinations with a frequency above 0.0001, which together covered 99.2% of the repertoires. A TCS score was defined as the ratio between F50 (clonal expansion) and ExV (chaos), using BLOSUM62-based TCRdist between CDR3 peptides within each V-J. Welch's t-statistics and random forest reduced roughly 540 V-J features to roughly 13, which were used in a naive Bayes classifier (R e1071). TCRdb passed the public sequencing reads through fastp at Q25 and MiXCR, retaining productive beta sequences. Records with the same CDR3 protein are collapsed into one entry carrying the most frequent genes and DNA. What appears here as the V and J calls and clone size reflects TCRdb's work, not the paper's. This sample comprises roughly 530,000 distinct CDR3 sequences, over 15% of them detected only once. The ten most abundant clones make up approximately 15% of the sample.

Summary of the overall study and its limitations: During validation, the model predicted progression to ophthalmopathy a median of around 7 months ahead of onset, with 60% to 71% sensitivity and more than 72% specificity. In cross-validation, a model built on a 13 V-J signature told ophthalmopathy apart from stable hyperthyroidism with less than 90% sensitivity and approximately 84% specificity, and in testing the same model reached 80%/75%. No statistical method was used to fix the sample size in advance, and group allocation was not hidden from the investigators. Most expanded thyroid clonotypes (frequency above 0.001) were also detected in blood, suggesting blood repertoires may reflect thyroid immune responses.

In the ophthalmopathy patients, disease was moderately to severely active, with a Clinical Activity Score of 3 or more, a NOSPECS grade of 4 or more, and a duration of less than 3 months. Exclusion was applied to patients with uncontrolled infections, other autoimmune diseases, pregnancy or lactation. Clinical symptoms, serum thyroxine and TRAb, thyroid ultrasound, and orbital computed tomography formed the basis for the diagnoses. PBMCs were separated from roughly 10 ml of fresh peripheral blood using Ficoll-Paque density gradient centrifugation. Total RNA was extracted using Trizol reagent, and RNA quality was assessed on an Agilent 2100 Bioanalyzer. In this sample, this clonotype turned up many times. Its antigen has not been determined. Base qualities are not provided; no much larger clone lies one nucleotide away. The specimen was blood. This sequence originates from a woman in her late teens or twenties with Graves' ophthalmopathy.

CDR3 loop: CASSPNRDRSYEQYF. The sequence in DNA is TGTGCCAGCAGTCCGAACCGGGACAGGTCCTACGAGCAGTACTTC. Recombination linked TRBV27 to TRBJ2-7, with TRBD1 matching 8 junction bases. Trimmed from V: 5 bases; trimmed from J: 1 base; junction bases lacking a gene match: 7. Taken from cysteine to phenylalanine, the CDR3 has 15 residues. Here the CDR3 DNA is all that survives: 45 bases in frame from base 1. According to the germline V gene (reference sequence), CDR1 reads MNHEY and CDR2 reads SMNVEV.